A single TCR beta chain is shown here with its context. The source of the sample is a study of low-dose radiotherapy and immunotherapy resistance in tumors. The wider study: Every two weeks patients got nivolumab 240 mg flat dose, plus ipilimumab 1 mg/kg every six weeks, intravenously. It was every two weeks, one day before radiation and immunotherapy, that intravenous cyclophosphamide 200 mg/m2 was given. A dose of 300 mg of oral aspirin was taken by patients daily for four cycles from cycle 1 day 1.

The germline V gene has CDR1 LGHDT and CDR2 YNNKEL (reference sequence). The CDR3 covers 14 residues. The ends were cut back, 6 bases at V and 0 bases at J, with 9 bases in the middle. First-strand cDNA relied on TRAV- and TRBV-specific primers spanning alpha and beta chains. With a constant-region primer and a V-primer adapter, TCRs were subjected to around 18 PCR cycles of amplification. One entry per CDR3 protein results from TCRdb running MiXCR on the reads. The sample contains about 10,000 distinct CDR3 sequences, about 60% of which appear only once. This clonotype was sampled from a human donor with advanced metastatic prostate, ovarian, gallbladder or colorectal cancer (not recorded which). This table probably holds off-target reads from a library built for another chain. V usage is TRBV3-1 and J usage is TRBJ1-3; D ambiguous. The CDR3 region is CASSKGDSGNTIYF. The CDR3 DNA reads as TGTGCCAGCAGTAAAGGTGACTCTGGAAACACCATATATTTT.